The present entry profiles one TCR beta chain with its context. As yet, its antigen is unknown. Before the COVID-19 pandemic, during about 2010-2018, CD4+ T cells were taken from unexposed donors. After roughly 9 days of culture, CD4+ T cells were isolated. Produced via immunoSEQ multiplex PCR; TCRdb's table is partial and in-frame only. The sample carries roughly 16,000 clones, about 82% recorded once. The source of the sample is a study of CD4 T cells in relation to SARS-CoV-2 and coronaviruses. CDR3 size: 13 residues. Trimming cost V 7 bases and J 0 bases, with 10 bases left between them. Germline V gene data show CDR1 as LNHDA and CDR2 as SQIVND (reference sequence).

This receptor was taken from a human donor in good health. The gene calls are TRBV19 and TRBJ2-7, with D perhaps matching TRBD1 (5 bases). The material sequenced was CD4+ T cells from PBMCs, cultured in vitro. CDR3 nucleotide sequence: TGTGCCAGTACTACAGGCAGCTCCTACGAGCAGTACTTC. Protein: CASTTGSSYEQYF.